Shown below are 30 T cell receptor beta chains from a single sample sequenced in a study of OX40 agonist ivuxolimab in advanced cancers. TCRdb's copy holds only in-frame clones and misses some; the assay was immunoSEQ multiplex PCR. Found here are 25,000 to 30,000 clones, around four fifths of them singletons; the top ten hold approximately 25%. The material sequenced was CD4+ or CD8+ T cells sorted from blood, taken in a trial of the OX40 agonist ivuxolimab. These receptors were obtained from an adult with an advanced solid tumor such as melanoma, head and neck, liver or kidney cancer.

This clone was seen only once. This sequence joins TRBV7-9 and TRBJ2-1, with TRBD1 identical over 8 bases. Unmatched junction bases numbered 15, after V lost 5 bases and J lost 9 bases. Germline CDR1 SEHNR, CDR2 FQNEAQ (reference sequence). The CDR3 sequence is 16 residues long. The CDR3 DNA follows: TGTGCCAGCAGCCCTAGGACAGGGCCCAAGGATGGTGAGCAGTTCTTC. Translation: CASSPRTGPKDGEQFF.

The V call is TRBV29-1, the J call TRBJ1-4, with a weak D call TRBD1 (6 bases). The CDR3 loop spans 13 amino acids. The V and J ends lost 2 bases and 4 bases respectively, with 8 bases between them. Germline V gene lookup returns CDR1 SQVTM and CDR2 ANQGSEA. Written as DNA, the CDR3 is TGCAGCGTTGAAACAGGGAGTAATGAAAAACTGTTTTTT. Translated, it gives CSVETGSNEKLFF.

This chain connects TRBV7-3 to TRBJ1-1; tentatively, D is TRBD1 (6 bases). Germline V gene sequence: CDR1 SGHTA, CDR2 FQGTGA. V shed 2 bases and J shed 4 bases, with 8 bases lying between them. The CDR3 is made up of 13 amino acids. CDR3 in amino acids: CASSLRGPTEAFF. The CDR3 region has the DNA TGTGCCAGCAGCTTACGGGGGCCCACTGAAGCTTTCTTT.

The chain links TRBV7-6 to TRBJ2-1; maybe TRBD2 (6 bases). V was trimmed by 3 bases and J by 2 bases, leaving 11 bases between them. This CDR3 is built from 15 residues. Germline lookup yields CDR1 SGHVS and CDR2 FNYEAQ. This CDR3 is CASSFRDSTYNEQFF. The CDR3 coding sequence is TGTGCCAGCAGCTTCCGGGACTCTACCTACAATGAGCAGTTCTTC. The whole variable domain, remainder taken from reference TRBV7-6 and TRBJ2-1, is GAGVSQSPRYKVTKRGQDVALRCDPISGHVSLYWYRQALGQGPEFLTYFNYEAQQDKSGLPNDRFSAERPEGSISTLTIQRTEQRDSAMYRCASSFRDSTYNEQFFGPGTRLTVL.

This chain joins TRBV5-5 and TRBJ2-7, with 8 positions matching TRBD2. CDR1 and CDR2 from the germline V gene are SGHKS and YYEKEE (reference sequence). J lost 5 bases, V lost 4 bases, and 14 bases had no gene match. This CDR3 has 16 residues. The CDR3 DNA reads TGTGCCAGCAGCCCCTTAGGGGAGCGGGGGAGGAACGAGCAGTACTTC. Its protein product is CASSPLGERGRNEQYF.

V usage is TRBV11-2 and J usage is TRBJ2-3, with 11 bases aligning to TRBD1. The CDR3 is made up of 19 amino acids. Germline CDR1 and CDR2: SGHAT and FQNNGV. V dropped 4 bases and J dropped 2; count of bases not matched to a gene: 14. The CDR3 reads CASSSSPPGTGGLTDTQYF. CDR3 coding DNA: TGTGCCAGCAGCTCTAGCCCCCCCGGGACAGGGGGACTCACAGATACGCAGTATTTT.

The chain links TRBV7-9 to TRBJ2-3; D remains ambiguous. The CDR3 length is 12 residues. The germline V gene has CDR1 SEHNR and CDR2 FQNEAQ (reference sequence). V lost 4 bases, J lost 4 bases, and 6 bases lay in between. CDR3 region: CASSWPADTQYF. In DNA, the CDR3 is TGTGCCAGCAGCTGGCCGGCAGATACGCAGTATTTT.

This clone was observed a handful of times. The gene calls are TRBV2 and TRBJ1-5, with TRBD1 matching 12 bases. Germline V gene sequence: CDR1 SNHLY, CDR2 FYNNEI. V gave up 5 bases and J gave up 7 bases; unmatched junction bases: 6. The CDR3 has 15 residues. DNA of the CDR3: TGTGCCAGCAGTCGGGGACAGGGGGCGCACCAGCCCCAGCATTTT. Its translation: CASSRGQGAHQPQHF.

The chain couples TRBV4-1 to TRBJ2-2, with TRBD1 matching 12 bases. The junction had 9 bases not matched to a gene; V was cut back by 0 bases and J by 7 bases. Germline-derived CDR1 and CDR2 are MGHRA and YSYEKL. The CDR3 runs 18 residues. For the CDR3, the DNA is TGCGCCAGCAGCCAAGATGGGGACAGGGGGCGAATTGTCGGGGAGCTGTTTTTT. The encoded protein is CASSQDGDRGRIVGELFF.

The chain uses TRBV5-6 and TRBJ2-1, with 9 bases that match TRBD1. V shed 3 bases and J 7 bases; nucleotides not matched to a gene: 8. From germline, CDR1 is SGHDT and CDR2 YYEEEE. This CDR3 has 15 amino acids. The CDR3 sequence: CASSSGTGPKNEQFF. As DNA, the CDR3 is TGTGCCAGCAGCTCCGGGACAGGGCCCAAGAATGAGCAGTTCTTC.

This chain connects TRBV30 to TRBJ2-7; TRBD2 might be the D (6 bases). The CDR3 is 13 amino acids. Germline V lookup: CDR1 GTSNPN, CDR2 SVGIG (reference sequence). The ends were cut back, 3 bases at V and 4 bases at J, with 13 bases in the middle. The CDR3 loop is CAWSPGLIYEQYF. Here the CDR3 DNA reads TGTGCCTGGAGCCCGGGACTGATTTACGAGCAGTACTTC.

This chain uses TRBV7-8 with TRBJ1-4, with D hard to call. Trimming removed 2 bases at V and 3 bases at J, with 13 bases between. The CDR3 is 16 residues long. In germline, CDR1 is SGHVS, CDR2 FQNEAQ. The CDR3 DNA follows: TGTGCCAGCAGCTTATTCGGGTATCAGGCTAATGAAAAACTGTTTTTT. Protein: CASSLFGYQANEKLFF.

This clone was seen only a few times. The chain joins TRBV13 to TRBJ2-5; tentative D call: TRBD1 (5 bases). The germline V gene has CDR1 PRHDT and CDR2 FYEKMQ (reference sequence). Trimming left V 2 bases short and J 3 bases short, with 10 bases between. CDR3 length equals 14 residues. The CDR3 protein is CASSLLQGEETQYF. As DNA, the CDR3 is TGTGCCAGCAGCTTATTGCAGGGTGAAGAGACCCAGTACTTC.

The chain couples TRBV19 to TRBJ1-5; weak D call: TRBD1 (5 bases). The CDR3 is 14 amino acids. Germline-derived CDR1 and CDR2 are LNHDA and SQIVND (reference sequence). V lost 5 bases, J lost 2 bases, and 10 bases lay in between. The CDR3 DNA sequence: TGTGCCAGTAGTGCAAGGGGAGGCAATCAGCCCCAGCATTTT. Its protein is CASSARGGNQPQHF. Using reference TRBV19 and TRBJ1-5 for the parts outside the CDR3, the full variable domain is DGGITQSPKYLFRKEGQNVTLSCEQNLNHDAMYWYRQDPGQGLRLIYYSQIVNDFQKGDIAEGYSVSREKKESFPLTVTSAQKNPTAFYLCASSARGGNQPQHFGDGTRLSIL.

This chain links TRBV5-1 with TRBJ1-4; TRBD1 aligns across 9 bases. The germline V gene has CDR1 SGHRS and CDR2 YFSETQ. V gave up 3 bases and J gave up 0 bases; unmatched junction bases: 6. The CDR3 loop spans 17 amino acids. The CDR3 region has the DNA TGCGCCAGCAGCTCCGGACAGGGGAGAGCAACTAATGAAAAACTGTTTTTT. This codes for CASSSGQGRATNEKLFF.

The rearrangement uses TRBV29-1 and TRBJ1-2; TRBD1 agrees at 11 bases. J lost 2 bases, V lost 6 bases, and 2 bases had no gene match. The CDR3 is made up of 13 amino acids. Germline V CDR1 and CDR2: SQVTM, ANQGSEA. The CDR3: CSVGTGGNYGYTF. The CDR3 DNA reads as TGCAGCGTCGGGACAGGGGGAAACTATGGCTACACCTTC.

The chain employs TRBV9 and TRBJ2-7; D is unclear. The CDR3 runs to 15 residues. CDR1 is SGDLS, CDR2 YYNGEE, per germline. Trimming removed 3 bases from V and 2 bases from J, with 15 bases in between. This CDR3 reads CASSAPGAPTYEQYF. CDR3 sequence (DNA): TGTGCCAGCAGCGCCCCCGGAGCGCCGACCTACGAGCAGTACTTC.

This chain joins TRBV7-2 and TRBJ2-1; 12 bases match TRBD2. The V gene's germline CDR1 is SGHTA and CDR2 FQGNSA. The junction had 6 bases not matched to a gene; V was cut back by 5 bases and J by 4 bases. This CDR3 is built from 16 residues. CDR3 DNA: TGTGCCAGCAGCATTTGGACTAGCGGGGATTACAATGAGCAGTTCTTC. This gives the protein CASSIWTSGDYNEQFF.

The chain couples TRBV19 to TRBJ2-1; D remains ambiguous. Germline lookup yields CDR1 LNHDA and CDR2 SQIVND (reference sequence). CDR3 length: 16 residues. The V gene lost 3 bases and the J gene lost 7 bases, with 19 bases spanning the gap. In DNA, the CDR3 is TGTGCCAGTAGTATGGGCAGCGCGCTGCTAGAGAATGAGCAGTTCTTC. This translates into CASSMGSALLENEQFF.

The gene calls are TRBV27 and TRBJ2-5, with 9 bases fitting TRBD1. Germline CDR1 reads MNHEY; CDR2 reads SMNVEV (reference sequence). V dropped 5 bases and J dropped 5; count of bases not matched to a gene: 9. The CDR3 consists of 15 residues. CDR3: CASSPGTGWWETQYF. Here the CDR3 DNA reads TGTGCCAGCAGTCCCGGGACAGGGTGGTGGGAGACCCAGTACTTC.

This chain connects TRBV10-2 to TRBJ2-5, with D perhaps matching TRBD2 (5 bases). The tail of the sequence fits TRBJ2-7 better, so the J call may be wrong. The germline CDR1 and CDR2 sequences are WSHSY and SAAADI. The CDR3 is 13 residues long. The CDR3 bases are TGCGCCAGCAGTGTAGGGAGCTCCTACGAGCAGTACTTC. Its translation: CASSVGSSYEQYF.

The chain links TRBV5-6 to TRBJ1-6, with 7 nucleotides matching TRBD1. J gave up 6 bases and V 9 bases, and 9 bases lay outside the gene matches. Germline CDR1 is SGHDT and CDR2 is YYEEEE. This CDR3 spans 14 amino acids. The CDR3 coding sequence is TGTGCCACCCGGAGGGACAGCTCTAATTCACCCCTCCACTTT. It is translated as CATRRDSSNSPLHF.

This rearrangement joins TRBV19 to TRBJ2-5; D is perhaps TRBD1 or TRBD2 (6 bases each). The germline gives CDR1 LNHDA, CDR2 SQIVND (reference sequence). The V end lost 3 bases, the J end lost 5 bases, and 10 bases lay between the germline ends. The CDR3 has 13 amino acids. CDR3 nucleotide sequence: TGTGCCAGTAGTATGTGGAGGGGGGAGACCCAGTACTTC. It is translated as CASSMWRGETQYF. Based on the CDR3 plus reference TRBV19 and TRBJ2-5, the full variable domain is DGGITQSPKYLFRKEGQNVTLSCEQNLNHDAMYWYRQDPGQGLRLIYYSQIVNDFQKGDIAEGYSVSREKKESFPLTVTSAQKNPTAFYLCASSMWRGETQYFGPGTRLLVL.

The DNA for the CDR3 is TGTGCCAGCAGCTCCGGTTACTCCCAAGAGACCCAGTACTTC. The encoded protein is CASSSGYSQETQYF. The chain uses TRBV7-9 and TRBJ2-5; D is unclear. This CDR3 is 14 amino acids long. CDR1 SEHNR and CDR2 FQNEAQ come from the germline V gene (reference sequence). V lost 4 bases, J lost 1 base, and 10 bases lay in between.

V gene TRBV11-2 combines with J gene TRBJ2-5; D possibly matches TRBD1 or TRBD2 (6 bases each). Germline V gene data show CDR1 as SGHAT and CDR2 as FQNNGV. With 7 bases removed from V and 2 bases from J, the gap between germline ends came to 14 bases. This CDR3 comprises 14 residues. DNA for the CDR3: TGTGCCAGCATGGGTTGGGGGGCACAAGAGACCCAGTACTTC. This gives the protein CASMGWGAQETQYF.

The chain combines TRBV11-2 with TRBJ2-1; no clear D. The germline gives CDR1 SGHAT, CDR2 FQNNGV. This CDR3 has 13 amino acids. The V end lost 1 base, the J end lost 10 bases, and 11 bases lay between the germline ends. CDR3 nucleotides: TGTGCCAGCAGCTTAGGGAGTATGAGCGAGCAGTTCTTC. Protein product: CASSLGSMSEQFF.

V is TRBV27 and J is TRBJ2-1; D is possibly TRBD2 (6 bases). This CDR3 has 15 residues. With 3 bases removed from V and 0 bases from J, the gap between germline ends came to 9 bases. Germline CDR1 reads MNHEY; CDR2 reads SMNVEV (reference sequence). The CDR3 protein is CASSLYGGSYNEQFF. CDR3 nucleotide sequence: TGTGCCAGCAGTTTGTACGGGGGCTCCTACAATGAGCAGTTCTTC.

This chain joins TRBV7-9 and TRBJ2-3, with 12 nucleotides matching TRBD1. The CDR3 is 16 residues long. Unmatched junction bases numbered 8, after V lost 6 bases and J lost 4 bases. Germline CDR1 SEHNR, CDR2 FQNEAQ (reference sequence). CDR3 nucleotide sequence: TGTGCCAGCAGGGAGCCCGGGACAGGGGGCCCAGATACGCAGTATTTT. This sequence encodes CASREPGTGGPDTQYF.

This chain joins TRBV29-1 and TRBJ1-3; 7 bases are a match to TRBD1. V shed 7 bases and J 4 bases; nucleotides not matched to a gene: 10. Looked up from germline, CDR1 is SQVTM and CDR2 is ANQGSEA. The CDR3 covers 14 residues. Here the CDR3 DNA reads TGCAGCGCTCTGGGACAGTTGGAGGGAAACACCATATATTTT. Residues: CSALGQLEGNTIYF.

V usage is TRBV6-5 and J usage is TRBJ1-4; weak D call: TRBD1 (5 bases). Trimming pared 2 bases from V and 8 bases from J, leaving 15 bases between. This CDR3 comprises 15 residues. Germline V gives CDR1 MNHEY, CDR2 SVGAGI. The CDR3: CASSYTHSGYEKLFF. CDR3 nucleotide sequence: TGTGCCAGCAGTTACACACACTCAGGGTACGAAAAACTGTTTTTT.